This T cell receptor beta chain was observed in a study of T cell changes during pregnancy in multiple sclerosis. Sequencing was performed with immunoSEQ multiplex PCR; in TCRdb, only in-frame clones are kept and a portion is missing. The sample has approximately 60,000 clones; 93% are singletons. Germline assignment: CDR1 LNHDA and CDR2 SQIVND (reference sequence). This CDR3 has 15 residues. With 7 bases clipped from V and 6 bases from J, the junction kept 14 bases outside the gene matches. The clonotype was recovered from a female donor with multiple sclerosis, enrolled in a pregnancy study. The starting material was CD4+ T cells from peripheral blood mononuclear cells, obtained before pregnancy. The J gene is TRBJ1-2, the V gene TRBV19, with 7 bases lining up with TRBD1. The CDR3 loop reads CASNQGQRTLHGYTF. CDR3 in DNA: TGTGCCAGTAACCAGGGACAGCGTACCCTCCATGGCTACACCTTC.